This entry lists 19 T cell receptor beta chains sequenced from one sample in a study of blood T cell repertoires in COVID-19. This table comes from immunoSEQ multiplex PCR, and its TCRdb copy is limited to in-frame clones, with some not included. The sample consists of 100,000 to 150,000 clones, roughly four fifths of them appearing once. The sample taken for sequencing was peripheral blood. These receptor sequences come from a man aged 60 to 75 with acute or convalescent COVID-19.

The chain employs TRBV2 and TRBJ1-1; maybe TRBD1 (5 bases). Trimming took 7 bases from V and 7 from J, leaving 10 bases between them. Germline V CDR1 and CDR2: SNHLY, FYNNEI. This CDR3 has 11 amino acids. Here the CDR3 DNA reads TGTGCCAGCAAGGGGTTCGTTGAAGCTTTCTTT. Amino acids: CASKGFVEAFF.

This sequence joins TRBV28 and TRBJ1-4, with D uncertain. Trimming cost V 6 bases and J 5 bases, with 16 bases left between them. Germline CDR1 and CDR2: MDHEN and SYDVKM. This CDR3 is 15 amino acids long. Written as DNA, the CDR3 is TGTGCCAGCAGCAACCCTAGAGCACGAAATGAAAAACTGTTTTTT. Its protein is CASSNPRARNEKLFF. The full variable domain, with the rest looked up from reference TRBV28 and TRBJ1-4, is DVKVTQSSRYLVKRTGEKVFLECVQDMDHENMFWYRQDPGLGLRLIYFSYDVKMKEKGDIPEGYSVSREKKERFSLILESASTNQTSMYLCASSNPRARNEKLFFGSGTQLSVL.

The J gene is TRBJ2-2, the V gene TRBV5-6; D possibly corresponds to TRBD2 (6 bases). CDR1 SGHDT and CDR2 YYEEEE come from the germline V gene. The length of the CDR3 is 15 residues. With 1 base removed from V and 6 bases from J, the gap between germline ends came to 13 bases. The CDR3 spells CASSLISSEPGELFF. The CDR3 nucleotides are TGTGCCAGCAGCTTGATCTCTAGCGAACCCGGGGAGCTGTTTTTT. The entire variable domain, with the rest obtained from reference TRBV5-6 and TRBJ2-2, is as follows: DAGVTQSPTHLIKTRGQQVTLRCSPKSGHDTVSWYQQALGQGPQFIFQYYEEEERQRGNFPDRFSGHQFPNYSSELNVNALLLGDSALYLCASSLISSEPGELFFGEGSRLTVL.

The rearrangement joins TRBV5-4 to TRBJ2-3; 7 bases are a match to TRBD2. Germline V gene sequence: CDR1 SGHNT, CDR2 YYREEE (reference sequence). The junction had 9 bases not matched to a gene; V was cut back by 5 bases and J by 0 bases. The CDR3 length is 16 residues. This CDR3 reads CASSPRLASSTDTQYF. CDR3 bases: TGTGCCAGCAGTCCCCGACTAGCCAGTAGCACAGATACGCAGTATTTT.

This clone was seen once. The chain has TRBV5-1 and TRBJ2-7, with 11 bases aligning to TRBD2. The CDR3 runs 13 residues. With 7 bases clipped from V and 3 bases from J, the junction kept 3 bases outside the gene matches. CDR1 is SGHRS, CDR2 YFSETQ, per germline. CDR3 loop: CASRGTSGYEQYF. The CDR3 DNA is TGCGCCAGCCGCGGGACTAGCGGCTACGAGCAGTACTTC.

This chain joins TRBV13 and TRBJ2-2; 13 nucleotides line up with TRBD2. Germline assignment: CDR1 PRHDT and CDR2 FYEKMQ (reference sequence). This CDR3 is built from 15 residues. Trimming cost V 5 bases and J 5 bases; bases outside gene matches: 2. CDR3 loop: CASSRTSGGTGELFF. The CDR3 DNA sequence: TGTGCCAGCAGCCGGACTAGCGGGGGTACCGGGGAGCTGTTTTTT.

This clone came up once. Written as DNA, the CDR3 is TGTGCCAGCAGCGAACAGGGGGTCATCGATGAGCAGTTCTTC. This gives the protein CASSEQGVIDEQFF. V is TRBV9 and J is TRBJ2-1; 8 bases are a match to TRBD1. Germline V gives CDR1 SGDLS, CDR2 YYNGEE. The CDR3 contains 14 residues. After removal of 3 bases from V and 8 bases from J, the junction contained 7 bases not matched to a gene.

The chain couples TRBV28 to TRBJ2-5, with D unclear. This CDR3 contains 17 residues. Trimming took off 8 bases at V and 1 base at J, with 23 bases between the two ends. Germline values: CDR1 MDHEN, CDR2 SYDVKM. As DNA, the CDR3 is TGTGCCAGCGCAGCATTCCCTCGGGTAGCCCCCCAAGAGACCCAGTACTTC. Its translation is CASAAFPRVAPQETQYF.

V usage is TRBV5-1 and J usage is TRBJ2-3; D is possibly TRBD2 (6 bases). Germline-derived CDR1 and CDR2 are SGHRS and YFSETQ. This CDR3 has 15 amino acids. Trimming shortened V by 7 bases and J by 3 bases, and 18 bases separated the two germline ends. The CDR3 here is CASARLAGTTDTQYF. CDR3 nucleotide sequence: TGCGCCAGCGCTCGTTTGGCGGGAACGACAGATACGCAGTATTTT.

The chain combines TRBV4-2 with TRBJ2-3; 8 bases map to TRBD2. Germline CDR1 reads LGHNA; CDR2 reads YNFKEQ. This CDR3 comprises 17 residues. The J segment lost 2 bases and the V segment lost 1 base, leaving 8 bases of the junction unmatched. The CDR3: CASSQVGGGTVTDTQYF. In nucleotides, the CDR3 is TGTGCCAGCAGCCAAGTAGGCGGGGGGACGGTCACAGATACGCAGTATTTT.

The gene calls are TRBV10-2 and TRBJ1-3, with D perhaps TRBD1 (5 bases). Germline-derived CDR1 and CDR2 are WSHSY and SAAADI. The CDR3 spans 14 residues. V gave up 6 bases and J gave up 2 bases, with 11 bases separating them. CDR3 in DNA: TGCGCCAGCAGGGACGGGGGGGCTGGAAACACCATATATTTT. This sequence encodes CASRDGGAGNTIYF.

The chain recombines TRBV5-1 with TRBJ1-6, with D uncertain. CDR1 is SGHRS, CDR2 YFSETQ, per germline. CDR3 length: 16 amino acids. Trimming shortened V by 0 bases and J by 0 bases, and 7 bases separated the two germline ends. The CDR3 DNA is TGCGCCAGCAGCTTGGCGTCGAGCTCCTATAATTCACCCCTCCACTTT. This sequence encodes CASSLASSSYNSPLHF.

The chain carries TRBV10-3 and TRBJ1-1, with D possibly TRBD1 on 5 matching bases. Germline values: CDR1 ENHRY, CDR2 SYGVKD. The CDR3 is 13 residues long. Trimming removed 11 bases from V and 1 base from J, with 14 bases in between. This chain's CDR3 is CASGGAPNTEAFF. CDR3 nucleotide sequence: TGTGCCTCCGGCGGGGCACCGAACACTGAAGCTTTCTTT.

This clone was recorded once. This chain links TRBV20-1 with TRBJ1-5; 8 bases line up with TRBD1. Germline CDR1 is DFQATT and CDR2 is SNEGSKA (reference sequence). The CDR3 has 14 residues. J lost 6 bases, V lost 6 bases, and 10 bases had no gene match. CDR3 residues: CSASGVQGVQPQHF. For the CDR3, the DNA is TGCAGTGCCAGTGGAGTACAGGGGGTTCAGCCCCAGCATTTT.

The sample holds one count of this clone. The CDR3 reads CASTGGGIENTIYF. CDR3 coding DNA: TGTGCCAGCACGGGGGGGGGTATAGAAAACACCATATATTTT. The J gene is TRBJ1-3, the V gene TRBV28; D is perhaps TRBD1 (5 bases). The germline CDR1 and CDR2 sequences are MDHEN and SYDVKM. CDR3 length equals 14 residues. The V end lost 7 bases, the J end lost 6 bases, and 16 bases lay between the germline ends.

The chain combines TRBV28 with TRBJ2-6, with 12 bases aligning to TRBD1. The CDR3 has 18 residues. With 6 bases clipped from V and 2 bases from J, the junction kept 8 bases outside the gene matches. CDR1 MDHEN and CDR2 SYDVKM come from the germline V gene. CDR3 in DNA: TGTGCCAGCAGACCTCCGGGACAGGGGGCGGCTGGGGCCAACGTCCTGACTTTC. Protein: CASRPPGQGAAGANVLTF.

This clone was seen more than once but under ten times. The chain recombines TRBV2 with TRBJ2-5, with a weak D call TRBD1 (6 bases). The CDR3 spans 14 residues. V gave up 2 bases and J gave up 4 bases, with 11 bases separating them. In germline, CDR1 is SNHLY, CDR2 FYNNEI. This CDR3 reads CASSEIRGGETQYF. The CDR3 bases are TGTGCCAGCAGTGAAATTCGAGGGGGAGAGACCCAGTACTTC.

The rearrangement uses TRBV30 and TRBJ2-1, with 11 bases fitting TRBD2. Germline V lookup: CDR1 GTSNPN, CDR2 SVGIG (reference sequence). The CDR3 has 14 amino acids. V shed 4 bases and J 7 bases; nucleotides not matched to a gene: 6. The DNA for the CDR3 is TGTGCCTGGACTCTAGCGGGAGGTAGGAATGAGCAGTTCTTC. This translates into CAWTLAGGRNEQFF.

V and J are TRBV4-1 and TRBJ2-2; TRBD1 aligns across 7 bases. This CDR3 region has 15 residues. The trim removed 0 bases at V and 3 bases at J, leaving 1 base unmatched. Germline lookup yields CDR1 MGHRA and CDR2 YSYEKL. In DNA, the CDR3 is TGCGCCAGCAGCCAAGAAGGGGGCTACACCGGGGAGCTGTTTTTT. This codes for CASSQEGGYTGELFF.